Listed below are T cell receptor beta chains from one sample, sequenced in a study of PD-L1 blockade in urothelial cancer. The protocol was immunoSEQ multiplex PCR, while the TCRdb copy is restricted to in-frame clones and leaves out a portion. The sample has 41,000 or so clones, 82% seen once. The sequenced sample was PBMCs, obtained around atezolizumab (anti-PD-L1) treatment. These receptors were taken from a man between 60 and 75 years old with urothelial cancer. The CDR3 runs from the conserved cysteine through the conserved F or W. The D gene is left open where the match is weak. Only part of the rows carry a size: once, few, many, or a class if the clone is expanded.

j_call v_call d_call clone_size cdr3_aa cdr3_nt
TRBJ1-4 TRBV2 NA NA CASARTATNEKLFF TGTGCCAGCGCTAGGACAGCAACTAATGAAAAACTGTTTTTT
TRBJ2-1 TRBV2 TRBD2 NA CASSGAGGPPLLFF TGTGCCAGCAGTGGGGCGGGGGGGCCCCCCCTTTTGTTCTTC
TRBJ1-1 TRBV7-9 NA NA CASSFRQTWNTEAFF TGTGCCAGCAGCTTCAGACAGACCTGGAACACTGAAGCTTTCTTT
TRBJ2-5 TRBV27 TRBD2 NA CASSPLASGGEETQYF TGTGCCAGCAGTCCTCTAGCGAGCGGGGGGGAAGAGACCCAGTACTTC
TRBJ1-2 TRBV2 NA NA CASRADTASYGYTF TGTGCCAGCAGGGCGGACACGGCGTCGTATGGCTACACCTTC
TRBJ2-3 TRBV5-1 TRBD2 NA CASSERLAGGVVDTQYF TGCGCCAGCAGCGAAAGACTAGCGGGGGGGGTCGTGGATACGCAGTATTTT
TRBJ2-7 TRBV6-1 NA NA CASSGVDIVEF TGTGCCAGCAGTGGAGTGGATATTGTGGAGTTC
TRBJ2-3 TRBV5-5 NA NA CASSYPGTTDTQYF TGTGCCAGCAGCTACCCGGGAACTACAGATACGCAGTATTTT
TRBJ1-2 TRBV4-1 NA NA CASSQETDNYGYTF TGCGCCAGCAGCCAAGAGACAGACAACTATGGCTACACCTTC
TRBJ1-6 TRBV20-1 NA once CSASLQPLHF TGCAGTGCTAGTTTACAACCCCTCCACTTT
TRBJ2-5 TRBV2 NA NA CASSESARLVGVGTQYF TGTGCCAGCAGTGAATCAGCCCGGCTAGTAGGGGTCGGGACCCAGTACTTC